The clone carrying this T cell receptor beta chain turned up a few times. Its antigen is unknown. The data were obtained in a study of shared clonotypes between healthy human individuals. The donors were all Caucasian adults (living in Nashville, Tennessee). Study-wide results and caveats: Estimated richness was generally greater in naive than memory subsets.

Trimming cost V 5 bases and J 3 bases, with 10 bases left between them. Germline CDR1 is GTSNPN and CDR2 is SVGIG (reference sequence). This CDR3 has 12 amino acids. Produced via immunoSEQ multiplex PCR; TCRdb's table is partial and in-frame only. This table has about 1.5 million clones, 95% to 99% appearing once. This TCR was recovered from a man aged 25-45 years in good health. Specimen: naive CD4+ T cells sorted from blood. Subset described: CD45RA+ positively selected. The V gene is TRBV30, the J gene TRBJ1-2, with D uncertain. The CDR3 region has the DNA TGTGCCTGGTCTCCTGGGGACTATGGCTACACCTTC. Encoded protein: CAWSPGDYGYTF.